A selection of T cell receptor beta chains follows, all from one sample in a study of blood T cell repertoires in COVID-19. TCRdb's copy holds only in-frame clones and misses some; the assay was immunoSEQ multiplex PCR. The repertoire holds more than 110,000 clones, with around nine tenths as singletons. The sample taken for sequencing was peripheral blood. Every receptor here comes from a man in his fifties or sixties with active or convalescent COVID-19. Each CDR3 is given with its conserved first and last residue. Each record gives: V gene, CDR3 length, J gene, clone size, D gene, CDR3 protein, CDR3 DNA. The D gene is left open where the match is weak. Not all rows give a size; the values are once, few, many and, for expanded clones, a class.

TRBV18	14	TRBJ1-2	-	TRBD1	CASSLGQGEYGYTF	TGTGCCAGCTCACTCGGACAGGGGGAATATGGCTACACCTTC
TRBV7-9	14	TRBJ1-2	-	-	CASSFGGVDYGYTF	TGTGCCAGCAGCTTCGGAGGGGTCGACTATGGCTACACCTTC
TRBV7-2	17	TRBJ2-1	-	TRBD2	CASSLAGTSGRYNEQFF	TGTGCCAGCAGCTTAGCGGGCACTAGCGGGAGGTACAATGAGCAGTTCTTC
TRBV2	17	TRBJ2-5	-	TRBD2	CASSPKRGIGERETQYF	TGTGCCAGCAGCCCGAAGCGGGGGATCGGGGAGCGAGAGACCCAGTACTTC
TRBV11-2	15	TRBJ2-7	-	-	CASSLRETVTGEQYF	TGTGCCAGCAGCTTACGGGAAACCGTGACGGGGGAGCAGTACTTC
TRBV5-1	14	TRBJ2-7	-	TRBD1	CASGQPGQNYEQYF	TGCGCCAGCGGACAACCGGGACAGAACTACGAGCAGTACTTC
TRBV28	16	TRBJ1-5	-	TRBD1	CASSPRGRVDNQPQHF	TGTGCCAGCAGTCCGAGGGGGCGCGTGGACAATCAGCCCCAGCATTTT
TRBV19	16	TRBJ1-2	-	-	CASSFGPTVPSYGYTF	TGTGCCAGTAGCTTTGGCCCGACAGTCCCCAGCTATGGCTACACCTTC
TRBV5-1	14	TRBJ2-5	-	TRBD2	CASSSGREKETQYF	TGCGCCAGCAGTTCCGGGAGGGAAAAAGAGACCCAGTACTTC
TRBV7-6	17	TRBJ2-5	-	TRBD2	CASSLGTSGGGQETQYF	TGTGCCAGCAGCTTGGGGACTAGCGGGGGGGGACAGGAGACCCAGTACTTC
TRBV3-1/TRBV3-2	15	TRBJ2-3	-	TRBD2	CASSQETSGTDTQYF	TGTGCCAGCAGCCAAGAAACTAGCGGCACAGATACGCAGTATTTT
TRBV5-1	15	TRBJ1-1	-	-	CASSAYLGQNTEAFF	TGCGCCAGCAGCGCCTACCTCGGACAGAACACTGAAGCTTTCTTT
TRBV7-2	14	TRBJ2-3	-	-	CASSLARGADTQYF	TGTGCCAGCAGCTTAGCCAGGGGCGCAGATACGCAGTATTTT
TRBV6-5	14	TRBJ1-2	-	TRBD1	CASSSQGQGDGYTF	TGTGCCAGCAGTTCCCAAGGACAGGGGGATGGCTACACCTTC
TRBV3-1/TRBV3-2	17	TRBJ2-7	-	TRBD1	CASSQDGFRTGSYEQYF	TGTGCCAGCAGCCAAGACGGCTTCCGGACAGGATCCTACGAGCAGTACTTC
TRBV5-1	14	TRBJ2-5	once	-	CASSLGQGGETQYF	TGCGCCAGCAGCTTGGGGCAGGGCGGAGAGACCCAGTACTTC
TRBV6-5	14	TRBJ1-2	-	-	CASSWHRVNYGYTF	TGTGCCAGCAGTTGGCACAGGGTTAACTATGGCTACACCTTC
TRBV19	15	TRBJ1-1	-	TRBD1	CASSIAGTVNTEAFF	TGTGCCAGTAGTATAGCCGGGACAGTGAACACTGAAGCTTTCTTT
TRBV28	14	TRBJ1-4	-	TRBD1	CATTPGGANEKLFF	TGTGCCACCACCCCAGGGGGCGCTAATGAAAAACTGTTTTTT
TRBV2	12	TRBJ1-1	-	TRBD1	CASSYTPGQGPF	TGTGCCAGCAGTTACACACCGGGACAGGGTCCCTTT
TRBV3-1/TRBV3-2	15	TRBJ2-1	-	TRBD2	CASSQGSGVYNEQFF	TGTGCCAGCAGCCAAGGGAGCGGGGTCTACAATGAGCAGTTCTTC
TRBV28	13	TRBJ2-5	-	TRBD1	CASSSGQGGTQYF	TGTGCCAGCAGTTCGGGACAGGGTGGGACCCAGTACTTC
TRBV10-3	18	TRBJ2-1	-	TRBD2	CAISEPSGRVSSYNEQFF	TGTGCCATCAGTGAGCCTAGCGGGAGGGTTAGCTCCTACAATGAGCAGTTCTTC
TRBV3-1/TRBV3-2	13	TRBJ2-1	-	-	CASSQAGTREQFF	TGTGCCAGCAGCCAAGCAGGGACACGTGAGCAGTTCTTC
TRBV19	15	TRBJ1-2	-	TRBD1	CASSAIQGGNYGYTF	TGTGCCAGTAGTGCAATACAGGGGGGTAACTATGGCTACACCTTC
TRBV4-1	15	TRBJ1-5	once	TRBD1	CASSQVVSRGQPQHF	TGCGCCAGCAGCCAAGTAGTAAGCAGGGGGCAGCCCCAGCATTTT
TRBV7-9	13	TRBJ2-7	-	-	CASSLAVTYEQYF	TGTGCCAGCAGCTTGGCCGTTACCTACGAGCAGTACTTC
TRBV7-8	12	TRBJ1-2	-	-	CATRTANYGYTF	TGTGCCACCCGGACAGCTAACTATGGCTACACCTTC
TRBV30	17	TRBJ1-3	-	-	CAWSRRSVSNPGSTIYF	TGTGCCTGGAGTCGTAGATCTGTGTCTAATCCTGGGAGCACCATATATTTT
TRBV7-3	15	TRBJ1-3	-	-	CASSLMPGSGNTIYF	TGTGCCAGCAGCTTAATGCCCGGGAGTGGAAACACCATATATTTT
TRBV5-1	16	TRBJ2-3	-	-	CASSLGGGTSTDTQYF	TGCGCCAGCAGCTTGGGGGGCGGTACTAGCACAGATACGCAGTATTTT
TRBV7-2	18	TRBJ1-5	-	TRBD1	CASSLVATGGRGNQPQHF	TGTGCCAGCAGCTTAGTGGCGACAGGGGGCAGGGGCAATCAGCCCCAGCATTTT
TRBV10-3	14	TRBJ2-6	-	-	CAIRRETGANVLTF	TGTGCCATCAGGAGGGAGACTGGGGCCAACGTCCTGACTTTC
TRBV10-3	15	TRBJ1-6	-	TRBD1	CAISAGQATNSPLHF	TGTGCCATCTCGGCTGGACAGGCCACTAATTCACCCCTCCACTTT
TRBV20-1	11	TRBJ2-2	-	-	CSAKQTGELFF	TGCAGTGCAAAACAAACCGGGGAGCTGTTTTTT
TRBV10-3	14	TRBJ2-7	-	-	CAIAPEIYAYEQYF	TGTGCCATCGCGCCCGAAATCTACGCCTACGAGCAGTACTTC
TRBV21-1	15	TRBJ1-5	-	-	CASTLGGVQSQPQHF	TGTGCCAGCACCCTTGGGGGGGTCCAGAGTCAGCCCCAGCATTTT
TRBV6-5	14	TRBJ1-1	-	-	CASSYSSRATEAFF	TGTGCCAGCAGTTACTCGTCCAGGGCAACTGAAGCTTTCTTT
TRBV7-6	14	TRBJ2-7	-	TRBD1	CASSLGGQGAARYF	TGTGCCAGCAGCTTAGGGGGACAGGGAGCCGCCCGGTACTTC
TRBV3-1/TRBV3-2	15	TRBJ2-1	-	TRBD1	CASSPGTGRGNEQFF	TGTGCCAGCAGCCCCGGGACAGGACGGGGAAATGAGCAGTTCTTC
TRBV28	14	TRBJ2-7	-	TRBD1	CASSPGGSTYEQYF	TGTGCCAGCAGCCCAGGGGGTTCCACCTACGAGCAGTACTTC